The clone carrying this T cell receptor beta chain was recorded once. Its target is unknown. The sample comes from a study of T cell responses to AZD1222 COVID-19 vaccine. General observations from the study: Spike-specific TCRs gained breadth and depth after people received two AZD1222 doses. Among the donors, most were white British and more were female, and clonal diversity was possibly underestimated.

The V segment lost 3 bases and the J segment 4 bases; nucleotides outside the gene matches: 4. The CDR3 loop spans 15 amino acids. Germline V lookup: CDR1 KGHDR, CDR2 SFDVKD. The method was immunoSEQ multiplex PCR; TCRdb's version includes in-frame clones alone and lacks a portion of them. The sample records almost 95,000 clones, 85% being singletons. Specimen: peripheral blood, collected 28 days after the second AZD1222 dose. This chain connects TRBV24-1 to TRBJ2-3; 9 bases line up with TRBD1. This clonotype was sampled from an adult who received the AZD1222 COVID-19 vaccine. The CDR3 bases are TGTGCCACCAGTGATCCAAGACAGGGGGCAGATACGCAGTATTTT. As protein: CATSDPRQGADTQYF.